This T cell receptor (beta chain) was recorded in a study of cytomegalovirus exposure and HLA in healthy donors. Whole-study findings and limits: TCR beta V- and J-gene trimming, according to a later analysis, was linked to a missense DCLRE1C variant.

After removal of 8 bases from V and 3 bases from J, the junction contained 7 bases not matched to a gene. Germline V gene sequence: CDR1 MNHNS, CDR2 SASEGT. The CDR3 has 14 amino acids. Notes on this clone: Its matching antigen is unknown.

This PCR relied on a set of 60 Vbeta primers and 13 Jbeta primers. TCRdb's copy holds only in-frame clones and misses some; the assay was immunoSEQ multiplex PCR. Its listing shows 100,000 to 150,000 clones. The receptor was derived from a middle-aged man in good health and CMV-seronegative. J is TRBJ2-3 and V is TRBV6-1, with 8 bases aligning to TRBD2. The source material was PBMCs. Here the CDR3 reads CASVAGGPTDTQYF. DNA of the CDR3: TGTGCCAGCGTGGCGGGAGGTCCGACAGATACGCAGTATTTT.